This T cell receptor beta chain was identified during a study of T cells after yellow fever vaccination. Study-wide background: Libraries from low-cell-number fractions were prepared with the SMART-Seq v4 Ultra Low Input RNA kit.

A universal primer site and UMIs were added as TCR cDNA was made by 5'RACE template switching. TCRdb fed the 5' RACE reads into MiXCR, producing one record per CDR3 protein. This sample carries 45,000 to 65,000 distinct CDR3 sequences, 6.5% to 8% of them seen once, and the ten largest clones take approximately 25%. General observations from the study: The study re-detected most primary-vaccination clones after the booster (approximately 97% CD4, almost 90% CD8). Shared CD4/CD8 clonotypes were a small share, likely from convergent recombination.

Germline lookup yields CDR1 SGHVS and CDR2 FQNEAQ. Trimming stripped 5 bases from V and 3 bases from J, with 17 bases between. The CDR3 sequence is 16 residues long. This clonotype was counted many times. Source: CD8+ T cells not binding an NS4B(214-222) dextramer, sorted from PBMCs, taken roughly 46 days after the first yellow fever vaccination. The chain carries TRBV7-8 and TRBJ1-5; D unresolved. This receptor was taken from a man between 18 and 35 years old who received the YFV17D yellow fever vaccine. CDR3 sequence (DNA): TGTGCCAGCAGCCATATTAACTATAGCCCCAATCAGCCCCAGCATTTT. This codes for CASSHINYSPNQPQHF.